The T cell receptor beta chain described here comes from a study of cytomegalovirus exposure and HLA in healthy donors. Findings and caveats of the study: Analyzed later, association rates of TCRs varied across HLA loci, with DRB1 most and HLA-C fewest.

Primers: 60 Vbeta forward and 13 Jbeta reverse. Only in-frame clones appear in the TCRdb table, and some are missing; sequencing was by immunoSEQ multiplex PCR. The sample records fewer than 200,000 clones, about four fifths being singletons. This clone was counted only a few times. Its specificity is unknown. The sample was PBMCs. This receptor was obtained from a male donor in good health and CMV-seronegative.

CDR3 residues: CASSDGQGAANSYEQYF. CDR3 nucleotide sequence: TGTGCCAGCAGTGATGGACAGGGAGCTGCAAACTCCTACGAGCAGTACTTC. The chain recombines TRBV6-1 with TRBJ2-7; 8 nucleotides agree with TRBD1. This CDR3 has 17 amino acids. Germline CDR1 MNHNS, CDR2 SASEGT. V gave up 3 bases and J gave up 0 bases; unmatched junction bases: 10.